This TCR beta chain was retrieved from a study of shared clonotypes between healthy human individuals. For the study at large: Per-donor plates numbered three CD4 naive, three CD4 memory, two CD8 naive and one CD8 memory.

The CDR3 totals 15 residues. V trimming: 5 bases; J trimming: 4 bases; junction bases outside the gene matches: 7. Germline V lookup: CDR1 MDHEN, CDR2 SYDVKM. Profiled with immunoSEQ multiplex PCR; TCRdb holds only in-frame clones, not every one. In the table there are some 2.3 million clones, just over 90% of which are singletons. Study-wide results and caveats: A limitation of the genetic and exposure-history diversity represented arose from few donors. As a rule, naive subsets had a larger estimated richness than memory subsets.

It was into CD45RA+ naive and CD45RA-negative memory subsets that the CD4+ cells were split. This clone has a single count. Its antigen remains unidentified. At the DNA level, this CDR3 is encoded by other sequences in the same sample as well. Sequenced material: naive CD4+ T cells from PBMCs. Subset specified: CD45RA+ positively selected. The receptor was isolated from a man between 18 and 35 years old in good health. Some clones in this sample may be carry-over from other donors' samples. The genes are TRBV28 and TRBJ1-5; TRBD1 aligns across 8 bases. The DNA for the CDR3 is TGTGCCAGCAGTCCCCCTGGACAGGGTAATCAGCCCCAGCATTTT. Its protein product is CASSPPGQGNQPQHF.